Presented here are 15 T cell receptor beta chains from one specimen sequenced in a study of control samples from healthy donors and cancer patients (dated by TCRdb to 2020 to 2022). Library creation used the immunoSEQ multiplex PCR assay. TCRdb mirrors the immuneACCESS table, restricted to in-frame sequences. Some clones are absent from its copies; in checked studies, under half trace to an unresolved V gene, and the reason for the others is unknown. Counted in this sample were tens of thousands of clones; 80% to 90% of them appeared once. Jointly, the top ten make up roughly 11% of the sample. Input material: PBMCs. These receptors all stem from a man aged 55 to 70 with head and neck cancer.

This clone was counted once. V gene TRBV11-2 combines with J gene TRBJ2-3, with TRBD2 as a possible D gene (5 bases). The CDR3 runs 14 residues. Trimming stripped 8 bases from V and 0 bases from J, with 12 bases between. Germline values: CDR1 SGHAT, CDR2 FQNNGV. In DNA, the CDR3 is TGTGCCAGCCTCCGGGGAAGTAGCACAGATACGCAGTATTTT. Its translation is CASLRGSSTDTQYF.

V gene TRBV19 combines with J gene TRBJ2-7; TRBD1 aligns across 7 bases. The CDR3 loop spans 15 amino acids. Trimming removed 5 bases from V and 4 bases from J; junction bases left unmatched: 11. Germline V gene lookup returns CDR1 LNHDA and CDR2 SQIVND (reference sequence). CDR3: CASSVYRGPAYEQYF. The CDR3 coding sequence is TGTGCCAGTAGTGTCTACAGGGGCCCCGCATACGAGCAGTACTTC. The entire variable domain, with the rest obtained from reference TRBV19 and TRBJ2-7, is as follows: DGGITQSPKYLFRKEGQNVTLSCEQNLNHDAMYWYRQDPGQGLRLIYYSQIVNDFQKGDIAEGYSVSREKKESFPLTVTSAQKNPTAFYLCASSVYRGPAYEQYFGPGTRLTVT.

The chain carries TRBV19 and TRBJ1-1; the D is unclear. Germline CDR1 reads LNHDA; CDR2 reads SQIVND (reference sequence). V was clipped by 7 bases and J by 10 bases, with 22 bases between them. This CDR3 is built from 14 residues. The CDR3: CASTSPVVFLGAFF. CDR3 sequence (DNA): TGTGCCAGTACCTCCCCGGTCGTCTTTTTGGGAGCTTTCTTT.

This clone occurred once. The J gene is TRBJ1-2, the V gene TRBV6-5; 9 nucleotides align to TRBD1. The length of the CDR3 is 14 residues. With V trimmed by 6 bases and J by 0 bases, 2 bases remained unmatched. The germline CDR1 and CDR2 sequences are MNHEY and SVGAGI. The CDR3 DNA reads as TGTGCCAGCAGCTGGGACAGGGCTAACTATGGCTACACCTTC. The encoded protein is CASSWDRANYGYTF.

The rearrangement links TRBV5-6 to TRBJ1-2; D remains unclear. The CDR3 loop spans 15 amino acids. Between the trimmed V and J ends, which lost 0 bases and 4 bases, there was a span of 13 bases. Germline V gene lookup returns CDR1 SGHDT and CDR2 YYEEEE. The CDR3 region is CASSLGRQVVYGYTF. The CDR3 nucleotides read TGTGCCAGCAGCTTGGGCCGGCAGGTGGTCTATGGCTACACCTTC.

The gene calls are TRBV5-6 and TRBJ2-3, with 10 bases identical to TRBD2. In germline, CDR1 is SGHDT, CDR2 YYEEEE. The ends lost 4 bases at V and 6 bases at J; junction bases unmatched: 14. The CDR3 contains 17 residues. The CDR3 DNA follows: TGTGCCAGCAGCAAAGGGGGAAGCGGGAGGGCCACGGATACGCAGTATTTT. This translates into CASSKGGSGRATDTQYF.

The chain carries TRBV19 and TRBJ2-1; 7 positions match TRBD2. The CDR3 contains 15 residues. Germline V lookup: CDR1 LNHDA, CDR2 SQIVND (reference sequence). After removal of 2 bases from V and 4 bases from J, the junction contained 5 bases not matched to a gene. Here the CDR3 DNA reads TGTGCCAGTAGTATACTCCTAGCGGAATACAATGAGCAGTTCTTC. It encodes CASSILLAEYNEQFF.

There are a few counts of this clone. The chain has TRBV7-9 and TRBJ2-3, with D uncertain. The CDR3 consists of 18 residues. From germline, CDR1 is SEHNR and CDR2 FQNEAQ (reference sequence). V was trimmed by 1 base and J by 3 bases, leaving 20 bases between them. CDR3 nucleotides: TGTGCCAGCAGCTTAGGCCCATGGTGGGGAACCGGTACAGATACGCAGTATTTT. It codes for CASSLGPWWGTGTDTQYF.

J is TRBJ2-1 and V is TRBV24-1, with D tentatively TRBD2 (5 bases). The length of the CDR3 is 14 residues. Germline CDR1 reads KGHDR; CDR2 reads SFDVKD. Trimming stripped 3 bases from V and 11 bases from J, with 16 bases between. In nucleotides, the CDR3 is TGTGCCACCAGTGATGCGAGGTCGGCGGGCCAGCAGTTCTTC. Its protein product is CATSDARSAGQQFF.

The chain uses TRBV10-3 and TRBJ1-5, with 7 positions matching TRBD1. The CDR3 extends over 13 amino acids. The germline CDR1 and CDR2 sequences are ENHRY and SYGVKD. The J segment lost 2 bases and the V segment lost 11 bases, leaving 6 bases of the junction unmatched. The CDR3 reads CAARQGGNQPQHF. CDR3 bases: TGTGCCGCGAGACAGGGAGGCAATCAGCCCCAGCATTTT.

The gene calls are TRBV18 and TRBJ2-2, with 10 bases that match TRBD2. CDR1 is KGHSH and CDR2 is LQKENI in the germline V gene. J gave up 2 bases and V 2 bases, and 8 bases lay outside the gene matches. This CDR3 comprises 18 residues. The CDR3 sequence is CASSPSLAGVENTGELFF. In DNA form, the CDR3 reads TGTGCCAGCTCACCATCCCTAGCGGGAGTGGAAAACACCGGGGAGCTGTTTTTT.

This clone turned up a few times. The CDR3 coding sequence is TGTGCCAGCTCAGCTGGCAATCAGCCCCAGCATTTT. This gives the protein CASSAGNQPQHF. The gene calls are TRBV18 and TRBJ1-5; no firm D call. This CDR3 has 12 residues. The V gene lost 5 bases and the J gene lost 2 bases, with 4 bases spanning the gap. Germline V gives CDR1 KGHSH, CDR2 LQKENI.

CDR3 nucleotides: TGTGCCAGCAGCAAAGAACAGGGGGAGAGGGAGACCCAGTACTTC. It translates to CASSKEQGERETQYF. The gene calls are TRBV21-1 and TRBJ2-5; the table's TRBD1 call for D was not verified on the DNA. TRBV21-1 is a documented pseudogene. This CDR3 has 15 residues.

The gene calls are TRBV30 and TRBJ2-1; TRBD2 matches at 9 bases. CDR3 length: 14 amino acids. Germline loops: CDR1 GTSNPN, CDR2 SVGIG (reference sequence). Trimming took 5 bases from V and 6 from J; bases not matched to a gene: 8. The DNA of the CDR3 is TGTGCCTGGGCCCAGGGCGGGAGGGGCAATGAGCAGTTCTTC. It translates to CAWAQGGRGNEQFF.

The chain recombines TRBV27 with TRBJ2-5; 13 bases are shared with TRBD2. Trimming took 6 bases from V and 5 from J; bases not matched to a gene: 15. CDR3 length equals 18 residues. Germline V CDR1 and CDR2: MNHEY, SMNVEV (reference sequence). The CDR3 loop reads CASSPGLAGVFARETQYF. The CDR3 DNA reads TGTGCCAGCAGCCCAGGACTAGCGGGAGTCTTTGCCCGGGAGACCCAGTACTTC.